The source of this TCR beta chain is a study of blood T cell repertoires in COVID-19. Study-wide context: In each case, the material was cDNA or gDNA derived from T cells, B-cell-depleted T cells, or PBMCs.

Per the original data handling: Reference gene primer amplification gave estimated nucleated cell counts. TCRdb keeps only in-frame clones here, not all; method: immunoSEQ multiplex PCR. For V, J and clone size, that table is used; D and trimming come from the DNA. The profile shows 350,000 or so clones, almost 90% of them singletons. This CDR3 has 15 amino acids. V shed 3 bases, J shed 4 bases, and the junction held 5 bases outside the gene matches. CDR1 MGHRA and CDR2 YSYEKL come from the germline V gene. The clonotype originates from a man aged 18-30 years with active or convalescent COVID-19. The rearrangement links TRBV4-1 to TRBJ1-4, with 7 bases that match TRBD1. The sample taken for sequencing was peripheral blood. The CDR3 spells CASSQRDSINEKLFF. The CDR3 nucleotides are TGCGCCAGCAGCCAGCGGGACAGCATTAATGAAAAACTGTTTTTT.